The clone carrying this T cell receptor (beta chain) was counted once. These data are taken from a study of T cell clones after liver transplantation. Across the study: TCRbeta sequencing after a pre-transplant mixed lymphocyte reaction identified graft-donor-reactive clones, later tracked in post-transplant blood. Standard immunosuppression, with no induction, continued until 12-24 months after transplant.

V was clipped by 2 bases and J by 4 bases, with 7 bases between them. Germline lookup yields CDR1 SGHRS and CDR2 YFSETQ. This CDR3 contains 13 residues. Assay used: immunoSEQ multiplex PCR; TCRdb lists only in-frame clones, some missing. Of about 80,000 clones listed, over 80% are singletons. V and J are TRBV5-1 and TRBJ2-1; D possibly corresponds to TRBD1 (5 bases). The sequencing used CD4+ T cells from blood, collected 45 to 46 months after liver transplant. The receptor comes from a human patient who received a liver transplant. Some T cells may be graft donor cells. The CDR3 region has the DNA TGCGCCAGCAGCTTCGACAGTTACAATGAGCAGTTCTTC. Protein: CASSFDSYNEQFF.